These T cell receptor beta chains were read from a single sample in a study of T cells in Graves' hyperthyroidism and ophthalmopathy. MiXCR was run by TCRdb on the multiplex PCR reads, yielding one entry per CDR3 protein. Among about 380,000 distinct CDR3 sequences listed, less than 20% were seen once. The sequencing sample was made of blood. The receptors were sampled from a man between 18 and 35 years old with Graves' ophthalmopathy. The CDR3 runs from the conserved cysteine through the conserved F or W. Each record gives: V gene, D gene, clone size, J gene, CDR3 DNA, CDR3 protein. The D gene is left open where the match is weak. Rows may omit the clone size; those that give it use once, few, many or a size class.

V gene: TRBV5-1; D gene: TRBD2; clone size: .; J gene: TRBJ2-3; CDR3 DNA: TGCGCCAGCAGCTTTCGGACTAGCGGGGCGGGAGATACGCAGTATTTT; CDR3 protein: CASSFRTSGAGDTQYF
V gene: TRBV7-9; D gene: .; clone size: .; J gene: TRBJ1-6; CDR3 DNA: TGTGCCAGCACCCCCCGGGGGGGAAATTCACCCCTCCACTTT; CDR3 protein: CASTPRGGNSPLHF
V gene: TRBV5-1; D gene: TRBD2; clone size: .; J gene: TRBJ2-3; CDR3 DNA: TGCACCAGCAGCTCTTTCGGGGGGACCGCGTCAGATACGCAGTATTTT; CDR3 protein: CTSSSFGGTASDTQYF
V gene: TRBV5-6; D gene: .; clone size: few; J gene: TRBJ2-7; CDR3 DNA: TGTGCCAGCAGCTGGGGGACGGTAGCCGAGCAGTACTTC; CDR3 protein: CASSWGTVAEQYF
V gene: TRBV2; D gene: .; clone size: many; J gene: TRBJ1-5; CDR3 DNA: TGTGCCAGCAGTGACATATTAACCAATCAGCCCCAGCATTTT; CDR3 protein: CASSDILTNQPQHF
V gene: TRBV11-2; D gene: .; clone size: .; J gene: TRBJ2-5; CDR3 DNA: TGTGCCAGTAGTATAGTGGGGACACCTAACCAAGAGACCCAGTACTTC; CDR3 protein: CASSIVGTPNQETQYF
V gene: TRBV19; D gene: TRBD1; clone size: .; J gene: TRBJ1-2; CDR3 DNA: TGTGCCAGTAGAACCCGTCCGGGACAGGGGGCGGACTATGGCTACACCTTC; CDR3 protein: CASRTRPGQGADYGYTF
V gene: TRBV10-3; D gene: .; clone size: .; J gene: TRBJ2-2; CDR3 DNA: TGTGCCATCAGGTCCCCGGTCGGGGGCTTGTCCGGGGAGCTGTTTTTT; CDR3 protein: CAIRSPVGGLSGELFF
V gene: TRBV7-9; D gene: .; clone size: few; J gene: TRBJ1-3; CDR3 DNA: TGTGCCAGCAGCGCGCAGGACTCTGGAAACACCATATATTTT; CDR3 protein: CASSAQDSGNTIYF
V gene: TRBV14; D gene: .; clone size: few; J gene: TRBJ2-7; CDR3 DNA: TGTGCCAGCAAGGGACACAACTCCTACGAGCAGTACTTC; CDR3 protein: CASKGHNSYEQYF